This is a list of T cell receptor beta chains from one sample in a study of OX40 agonist ivuxolimab in advanced cancers. Repertoires were generated with immunoSEQ multiplex PCR, while TCRdb's copy carries only in-frame clones and drops some. The profile shows about 17,000 clones, about 80% of them singletons. Specimen: CD4+ or CD8+ T cells sorted from blood, collected in a trial of the OX40 agonist ivuxolimab. The receptor source for this set is an adult with an advanced solid tumor such as melanoma, head and neck, liver or kidney cancer. The CDR3 runs from the conserved cysteine through the conserved F or W. Fields, in order: CDR3 protein, CDR3 DNA, J gene, V gene, D gene, clone size. A D gene is named only where the DNA matches it firmly. Clone size appears in some rows only: once, few, many, or a class for an expanded clone.

CDR3aa: CATSSRYDRTHEQYF; CDR3nt: TGTGCCACCAGCAGCCGCTACGACAGGACCCACGAGCAGTACTTC; j_gene: TRBJ2-7; v_gene: TRBV15; d_gene: .; abundance: once
CDR3aa: CAWSVTGGNEQFF; CDR3nt: TGTGCCTGGAGTGTAACCGGGGGCAATGAGCAGTTCTTC; j_gene: TRBJ2-1; v_gene: TRBV30; d_gene: .; abundance: .
CDR3aa: CATSGTSIETQYF; CDR3nt: TGTGCCACTTCCGGGACTTCGATAGAGACCCAGTACTTC; j_gene: TRBJ2-5; v_gene: TRBV6-5; d_gene: .; abundance: .
CDR3aa: CASSLDGGSRRDSPLHF; CDR3nt: TGCGCCAGCAGCTTGGATGGGGGTTCCAGAAGGGATTCACCCCTCCACTTT; j_gene: TRBJ1-6; v_gene: TRBV5-1; d_gene: .; abundance: .
CDR3aa: CASSLGGTEQYF; CDR3nt: TGTGCCAGCAGCTTAGGAGGGACCGAGCAGTACTTC; j_gene: TRBJ2-7; v_gene: TRBV11-2; d_gene: .; abundance: .
CDR3aa: CSVARKGGSNQPQHF; CDR3nt: TGCAGCGTTGCAAGGAAGGGTGGGAGCAATCAGCCCCAGCATTTT; j_gene: TRBJ1-5; v_gene: TRBV29-1; d_gene: .; abundance: .
CDR3aa: CASSPTGPLMNEQFF; CDR3nt: TGTGCCAGTAGTCCCACAGGACCTCTGATGAATGAGCAGTTCTTC; j_gene: TRBJ2-1; v_gene: TRBV19; d_gene: .; abundance: few
CDR3aa: CASSKGIAVSTDTQYF; CDR3nt: TGTGCCAGCAGTAAAGGGATAGCAGTTAGCACAGATACGCAGTATTTT; j_gene: TRBJ2-3; v_gene: TRBV7-9; d_gene: .; abundance: .
CDR3aa: CASSSGTEEQYF; CDR3nt: TGTGCCAGCAGCTCCGGGACAGAAGAGCAGTACTTC; j_gene: TRBJ2-7; v_gene: TRBV4-2; d_gene: TRBD1; abundance: .
CDR3aa: CASSDQGVRETQYF; CDR3nt: TGTGCCAGCAGTGACCAGGGGGTAAGAGAGACCCAGTACTTC; j_gene: TRBJ2-5; v_gene: TRBV28; d_gene: TRBD1; abundance: medium-sized
CDR3aa: CASAGTGVGEQYF; CDR3nt: TGCGCCAGCGCCGGGACAGGGGTCGGCGAGCAGTACTTC; j_gene: TRBJ2-7; v_gene: TRBV5-1; d_gene: TRBD1; abundance: .
CDR3aa: CASSTGIPHEQYF; CDR3nt: TGTGCTAGCAGCACAGGGATCCCCCACGAGCAGTACTTC; j_gene: TRBJ2-7; v_gene: TRBV7-6; d_gene: .; abundance: .
CDR3aa: CASSVGDSTDTQYF; CDR3nt: TGTGCCAGCAGCGTAGGGGACAGCACAGATACGCAGTATTTT; j_gene: TRBJ2-3; v_gene: TRBV9; d_gene: .; abundance: .
CDR3aa: CASSLSGAEQYF; CDR3nt: TGCGCCAGCAGCTTGTCTGGCGCCGAGCAGTACTTC; j_gene: TRBJ2-7; v_gene: TRBV5-1; d_gene: .; abundance: .
CDR3aa: CASSLGGLRPTDTQYF; CDR3nt: TGTGCCAGCAGCTTAGGCGGGTTAAGGCCCACAGATACGCAGTATTTT; j_gene: TRBJ2-3; v_gene: TRBV7-9; d_gene: .; abundance: .
CDR3aa: CASSQVRGGGYEQYF; CDR3nt: TGTGCCAGTAGCCAGGTCAGGGGAGGAGGCTACGAGCAGTACTTC; j_gene: TRBJ2-7; v_gene: TRBV19; d_gene: .; abundance: .
CDR3aa: CASSLSRGVSYEQYF; CDR3nt: TGCGCCAGCAGCTTGTCCAGGGGCGTCTCTTACGAGCAGTACTTC; j_gene: TRBJ2-7; v_gene: TRBV5-1; d_gene: .; abundance: .
CDR3aa: CASSLDRGGSTQQQFF; CDR3nt: TGTGCCAGCAGTTTGGATCGGGGCGGGAGTACCCAACAGCAGTTCTTC; j_gene: TRBJ2-1; v_gene: TRBV27; d_gene: TRBD2; abundance: .
CDR3aa: CASSHGRGGSEQFF; CDR3nt: TGTGCCAGCAGTCACGGGAGAGGCGGGAGTGAGCAGTTCTTC; j_gene: TRBJ2-1; v_gene: TRBV2; d_gene: TRBD2; abundance: few
CDR3aa: CASSLLADRPYEQYF; CDR3nt: TGTGCCAGCAGCCTTCTAGCGGATCGACCCTACGAGCAGTACTTC; j_gene: TRBJ2-7; v_gene: TRBV6-5; d_gene: TRBD2; abundance: .
CDR3aa: CASSKQATSTDTQYF; CDR3nt: TGTGCCAGCAGCAAACAGGCGACTAGCACAGATACGCAGTATTTT; j_gene: TRBJ2-3; v_gene: TRBV7-9; d_gene: .; abundance: .
CDR3aa: CASSLAGSYEQYF; CDR3nt: TGTGCCAGCAGCCTTGCAGGTTCCTACGAGCAGTACTTC; j_gene: TRBJ2-7; v_gene: TRBV27; d_gene: .; abundance: once
CDR3aa: CASSLTSGRGSYNEQFF; CDR3nt: TGTGCCAGCAGCCTGACTAGCGGGAGGGGCTCCTACAATGAGCAGTTCTTC; j_gene: TRBJ2-1; v_gene: TRBV7-6; d_gene: TRBD2; abundance: .
CDR3aa: CASSPSDRGRWTEAFF; CDR3nt: TGTGCCAGCAGCCCGTCGGACAGGGGGCGCTGGACTGAAGCTTTCTTT; j_gene: TRBJ1-1; v_gene: TRBV13; d_gene: TRBD1; abundance: .
CDR3aa: CASSFPAHSGTGGYNEQFF; CDR3nt: TGTGCCAGCAGCTTCCCCGCGCATTCCGGGACAGGGGGCTACAATGAGCAGTTCTTC; j_gene: TRBJ2-1; v_gene: TRBV7-9; d_gene: TRBD1; abundance: .
CDR3aa: CASSTVYEQYF; CDR3nt: TGTGCCAGCAGTACAGTGTACGAGCAGTACTTC; j_gene: TRBJ2-7; v_gene: TRBV2; d_gene: .; abundance: .
CDR3aa: CASSLGGSYNEQFF; CDR3nt: TGTGCCAGCAGTTTAGGTGGTTCCTACAATGAGCAGTTCTTC; j_gene: TRBJ2-1; v_gene: TRBV6-6; d_gene: .; abundance: .
CDR3aa: CATSVGVNTEAFF; CDR3nt: TGTGCCACCTCAGTTGGAGTGAACACTGAAGCTTTCTTT; j_gene: TRBJ1-1; v_gene: TRBV28; d_gene: .; abundance: once
CDR3aa: CASSVEGTDFTDTQYF; CDR3nt: TGTGCCAGCAGCGTAGAGGGGACGGATTTCACAGATACGCAGTATTTT; j_gene: TRBJ2-3; v_gene: TRBV9; d_gene: .; abundance: .
CDR3aa: CASSLGGAGETFF; CDR3nt: TGTGCCAGCAGCTTGGGGGGCGCGGGGGAAACTTTCTTT; j_gene: TRBJ1-1; v_gene: TRBV5-4; d_gene: .; abundance: .
CDR3aa: CASSLGGQGVNTGELFF; CDR3nt: TGTGCCAGCAGCTTGGGGGGACAGGGGGTGAACACCGGGGAGCTGTTTTTT; j_gene: TRBJ2-2; v_gene: TRBV5-4; d_gene: TRBD1; abundance: .
CDR3aa: CASSLDPGLAGHEQFF; CDR3nt: TGTGCCAGCAGCTTAGACCCGGGACTAGCGGGACATGAGCAGTTCTTC; j_gene: TRBJ2-1; v_gene: TRBV7-3; d_gene: TRBD2; abundance: .
CDR3aa: CATNPDLGETQYF; CDR3nt: TGTGCCACCAACCCAGACTTAGGGGAGACCCAGTACTTC; j_gene: TRBJ2-5; v_gene: TRBV5-8; d_gene: .; abundance: once
CDR3aa: CASSATGADTQYF; CDR3nt: TGTGCCAGCAGCGCTACAGGGGCGGATACGCAGTATTTT; j_gene: TRBJ2-3; v_gene: TRBV6-4; d_gene: TRBD1; abundance: .
CDR3aa: CASSSPGRPDEQYF; CDR3nt: TGTGCCAGCAGCTCCCCCGGCAGGCCGGACGAGCAGTACTTC; j_gene: TRBJ2-7; v_gene: TRBV7-9; d_gene: .; abundance: .
CDR3aa: CASGLGVWTEYNEQFF; CDR3nt: TGTGCTAGTGGTTTGGGAGTCTGGACAGAGTACAATGAGCAGTTCTTC; j_gene: TRBJ2-1; v_gene: TRBV12-5; d_gene: .; abundance: .
CDR3aa: CASSGRDRLISNTEAFF; CDR3nt: TGTGCCAGCAGCGGACGGGACAGGTTAATATCGAACACTGAAGCTTTCTTT; j_gene: TRBJ1-1; v_gene: TRBV7-6; d_gene: TRBD1; abundance: once
CDR3aa: CASSARLAGGTRSSYNEQFF; CDR3nt: TGTGCCAGCAGCGCAAGACTAGCGGGAGGAACTAGGAGCTCCTACAATGAGCAGTTCTTC; j_gene: TRBJ2-1; v_gene: TRBV9; d_gene: TRBD2; abundance: .
CDR3aa: CASSLGQYTEAFF; CDR3nt: TGCGCCAGCAGCCTAGGACAGTACACTGAAGCTTTCTTT; j_gene: TRBJ1-1; v_gene: TRBV5-1; d_gene: .; abundance: few
CDR3aa: CASSVQGRGTGELFF; CDR3nt: TGTGCCAGCAGTGTACAGGGGCGCGGTACCGGGGAGCTGTTTTTT; j_gene: TRBJ2-2; v_gene: TRBV2; d_gene: TRBD1; abundance: .
CDR3aa: CSVEDSAGRATYEQYF; CDR3nt: TGCAGCGTTGAAGATTCCGCGGGCAGGGCGACCTACGAGCAGTACTTC; j_gene: TRBJ2-7; v_gene: TRBV29-1; d_gene: .; abundance: .
CDR3aa: CASSGGPWYGYTF; CDR3nt: TGTGCCAGTAGTGGCGGGCCTTGGTATGGCTACACCTTC; j_gene: TRBJ1-2; v_gene: TRBV19; d_gene: .; abundance: .
CDR3aa: CASSASPGDQETQYF; CDR3nt: TGTGCCAGCAGTGCCTCACCGGGGGACCAAGAGACCCAGTACTTC; j_gene: TRBJ2-5; v_gene: TRBV6-4; d_gene: .; abundance: .
CDR3aa: CATSRDLSVGGIAEAFF; CDR3nt: TGTGCCACCAGCAGAGATCTATCAGTGGGGGGCATCGCTGAAGCTTTCTTT; j_gene: TRBJ1-1; v_gene: TRBV15; d_gene: .; abundance: .
CDR3aa: CASSQDQGRGVDEQFF; CDR3nt: TGTGCCAGCAGCCAAGATCAGGGTCGGGGTGTGGATGAGCAGTTCTTC; j_gene: TRBJ2-1; v_gene: TRBV4-2; d_gene: .; abundance: .
CDR3aa: CASSQALGARGKLFF; CDR3nt: TGCGCCAGCAGCCAAGCTCTGGGGGCTAGGGGAAAACTGTTTTTT; j_gene: TRBJ1-4; v_gene: TRBV4-1; d_gene: .; abundance: .
CDR3aa: CASSPRDRPHEQYF; CDR3nt: TGTGCCAGCAGCCCGCGCGACAGACCCCACGAGCAGTACTTC; j_gene: TRBJ2-7; v_gene: TRBV13; d_gene: .; abundance: .
CDR3aa: CASSTGLQLGNYEQYF; CDR3nt: TGTGCCAGCAGCACGGGACTCCAGCTAGGGAACTACGAGCAGTACTTC; j_gene: TRBJ2-7; v_gene: TRBV7-9; d_gene: .; abundance: few
CDR3aa: CASSARDLGAEAFF; CDR3nt: TGTGCCAGCAGCGCGAGAGACCTAGGGGCTGAAGCTTTCTTT; j_gene: TRBJ1-1; v_gene: TRBV9; d_gene: .; abundance: .
CDR3aa: CASSSGQGFVEAFF; CDR3nt: TGCGCCAGCAGCTCGGGACAGGGATTCGTTGAAGCTTTCTTT; j_gene: TRBJ1-1; v_gene: TRBV5-1; d_gene: TRBD1; abundance: once
CDR3aa: CASSSTLEQYF; CDR3nt: TGTGCCAGCAGCTCCACTTTGGAGCAGTACTTC; j_gene: TRBJ2-7; v_gene: TRBV11-2; d_gene: .; abundance: .
CDR3aa: CASSLWGIGELFF; CDR3nt: TGTGCCAGCAGTTTATGGGGGATCGGGGAGCTGTTTTTT; j_gene: TRBJ2-2; v_gene: TRBV27; d_gene: .; abundance: .
CDR3aa: CASSQLAGVYNEQFF; CDR3nt: TGTGCCAGCAGCCAACTAGCGGGAGTGTACAATGAGCAGTTCTTC; j_gene: TRBJ2-1; v_gene: TRBV7-9; d_gene: TRBD2; abundance: .